A selection of T cell receptor beta chains follows, all from one sample in a study of cytomegalovirus exposure and HLA in healthy donors. Method: immunoSEQ multiplex PCR; TCRdb's copy keeps in-frame clones and lacks some. Of about 140,000 clones in the sample, about four fifths were seen once. The sample consisted of PBMCs. The source of these receptors is a young man in good health and CMV-seronegative. Each CDR3 is given with its conserved first and last residue. A D gene is named only where the DNA matches it firmly. Only part of the rows carry a size: once, few, many, or a class if the clone is expanded.

TRBV10-3	.	14	TRBJ1-5	TRBD1	TGTGCCATCAGTGATGGGACAGACTATCAGCCCCAGCATTTT	CAISDGTDYQPQHF
TRBV2	.	14	TRBJ2-7	.	TGTGCCAGCAGTGAAGGGGGGGACTCCTACGAGCAGTACTTC	CASSEGGDSYEQYF
TRBV27	.	12	TRBJ1-1	TRBD1	TGTGCCAGCAGTCAAGGGACAGGAGAAGCTTTCTTT	CASSQGTGEAFF
TRBV2	.	12	TRBJ2-7	TRBD1	TGTGCCAGCAGCGGGACAGCCTACGAGCAGTACTTC	CASSGTAYEQYF
TRBV27	.	15	TRBJ2-2	TRBD1	TGTGCCAGCACCCCGGACAGGGCGAACACCGGGGAGCTGTTTTTT	CASTPDRANTGELFF
TRBV5-1	.	15	TRBJ2-1	TRBD1	TGCGCCAGCAGCCGACAGGGAAGCTCCTACAATGAGCAGTTCTTC	CASSRQGSSYNEQFF
TRBV30	.	14	TRBJ1-1	TRBD1	TGTGCCTGGAGCGCGACAGGGCTCAACACTGAAGCTTTCTTT	CAWSATGLNTEAFF
TRBV29-1	once	15	TRBJ2-2	TRBD2	TGCAGCTGTTTCGATAGCGGGGCGAACACCGGGGAGCTGTTTTTT	CSCFDSGANTGELFF
TRBV5-1	.	14	TRBJ1-1	.	TGCGCCAGCAGCTCGACAGGACCCAACACTGAAGCTTTCTTT	CASSSTGPNTEAFF
TRBV9	.	15	TRBJ2-2	.	TGTGCCAGCAGCGTAGAGGGACTTAACACCGGGGAGCTGTTTTTT	CASSVEGLNTGELFF
TRBV5-4	.	13	TRBJ2-5	.	TGTGCCAGCAGCGATCAGGGTCGAGAGACCCAGTACTTC	CASSDQGRETQYF
TRBV4-1	.	15	TRBJ1-5	TRBD1	TGCGCCAGCAGCCCGGGACAGGGGGGGAATCAGCCCCAGAATTTT	CASSPGQGGNQPQNF
TRBV2	.	13	TRBJ1-2	.	TGTGCCAGCAGTGAACGCGCCACGGGAGGCTACCCCTTC	CASSERATGGYPF
TRBV28	.	13	TRBJ1-2	TRBD1	TGTGCCAGCAGAACAGGGGGCAGCTATGGCTACACCTTC	CASRTGGSYGYTF
TRBV7-7	once	15	TRBJ1-3	TRBD1	TGTGCCAGCAGCCAGGGACAGGCCTCTGGAAACACCATATATTTT	CASSQGQASGNTIYF
TRBV12-2	.	19	TRBJ1-6	.	TGTGCAAGTCGCTTAGCGCCAATAAGATCCGGGACAGGGTATTCACCCCTCCACTTT	CASRLAPIRSGTGYSPLHF
TRBV28	.	16	TRBJ2-1	TRBD2	TGTGCCAGCAGTTTACCCGGACTAGCGGGAGGGAATGAGCAGTTCTTC	CASSLPGLAGGNEQFF
TRBV6-6	.	15	TRBJ2-7	TRBD2	TGTGCCAGCAGTTACTCGGGGGGACTACCCTACGAGCAGTACTTC	CASSYSGGLPYEQYF
TRBV2	.	15	TRBJ1-4	.	TGTGCCAGCAGTGCAGGGACACCCAGAGATGAAAAACTGTTTTTT	CASSAGTPRDEKLFF
TRBV25-1	.	13	TRBJ1-2	.	TGTGCCAGCAGTCCCGGACATGTCTCTGGCTACACCTTC	CASSPGHVSGYTF
TRBV27	.	14	TRBJ2-5	TRBD2	TGTGCCAGCAGGGGGCTAGCGGCACAAGAGACCCAGTACTTC	CASRGLAAQETQYF
TRBV2	.	15	TRBJ1-4	.	TGTGCCAGCAGGGAAAGAAAAAGCCCTAATGAAAAACTGTTTTTT	CASRERKSPNEKLFF
TRBV7-3	.	14	TRBJ1-2	.	TGTGCCAGCAGCTTAGCCGCCGGTAACTATGGCTACACCTTC	CASSLAAGNYGYTF
TRBV6-5	.	15	TRBJ1-5	TRBD1	TGTGCCAGCAGACGGGACAGGCGTAGAGATCAGCCCCAGCATTTT	CASRRDRRRDQPQHF
TRBV4-1	.	19	TRBJ2-3	TRBD1	TGCGCCAGCAGCCAAGAAATTGTAGGGGACAGGGGGAGCACAGATACGCAGTATTTT	CASSQEIVGDRGSTDTQYF
TRBV5-8	.	14	TRBJ2-5	TRBD1	TGTGCCAGCAGCCCGAGACAGGGTGAAGAGACCCAGTACTTC	CASSPRQGEETQYF
TRBV6-6	.	16	TRBJ2-1	.	TGTGCCAGCAGTTACTCGCGGATCAGCTCCTACAATGAGCAGTTCTTC	CASSYSRISSYNEQFF
TRBV18	.	13	TRBJ2-5	.	TGTGCCAGCTCCACGGGGATACAAGAGACCCAGTACTTC	CASSTGIQETQYF
TRBV19	.	16	TRBJ2-7	TRBD1	TGTGCCAGTAGTAGGGCAACCGGGACAGGGAAGTACGAGCAGTACTTC	CASSRATGTGKYEQYF
TRBV4-1	.	16	TRBJ2-7	TRBD1	TGCGCCAGCAGCCCCCATCTGGGGACAGGGCGCTACGAGCAGTACTTC	CASSPHLGTGRYEQYF
TRBV5-1	.	16	TRBJ1-3	.	TGCGCCAGCAGCCCAGACGTCCAGGGCTCTGGAAACACCATATATTTT	CASSPDVQGSGNTIYF
TRBV11-2	few	11	TRBJ1-1	.	TGTGCCAGCAGCTTAGCTACTGAAGCTTTCTTT	CASSLATEAFF
TRBV29-1	.	14	TRBJ2-1	.	TGCAGCGTTGAAACTGCCCGCTCCTACAATGAGCAGTTCTTC	CSVETARSYNEQFF
TRBV7-9	.	15	TRBJ2-1	.	TGTGCCAGCAGCTTAAGAGGGGGTTCCTACAATGAGCAGTTCTTC	CASSLRGGSYNEQFF
TRBV27	.	13	TRBJ2-7	.	TGTGCCAGCAGTTTGAAGACGGGGTACGAGCAGTACTTC	CASSLKTGYEQYF
TRBV4-1	.	16	TRBJ2-3	TRBD1	TGCGCCAGCAGCCAAGAAGGGACAGGGACCCCAGATACGCAGTATTTT	CASSQEGTGTPDTQYF
TRBV19	once	12	TRBJ2-5	TRBD1	TGTGCCAGCCGACAGGGGCACGAGACCCAGTACTTC	CASRQGHETQYF
TRBV27	once	14	TRBJ2-7	.	TGTGCCAGCAGTAGTCAGGGCCACTCCTACGAGCAGTACTTC	CASSSQGHSYEQYF
TRBV5-1	.	13	TRBJ2-7	.	TGCGCCAGCAGCTTGGCCGGGAGATACGAGCAGTACTTC	CASSLAGRYEQYF
TRBV5-1	.	16	TRBJ2-6	.	TGCGCCAGCAGCTTGAATGCGGCCTCTGGGGCCAACGTCCTGACTTTC	CASSLNAASGANVLTF
TRBV29-1	once	14	TRBJ2-2	.	TGCAGCGTTGAAACGGTACTGGGAGCCGGGGAGCTGTTTTTT	CSVETVLGAGELFF
TRBV7-3	.	15	TRBJ2-7	TRBD2	TGTGCCAGCAGCGTAACTAGCGGGGGGACCTACGAGCAGTACTTC	CASSVTSGGTYEQYF